This TCR beta chain was documented in a study of CD4 T cell repertoires in COVID-19. Clones were sequenced by immunoSEQ multiplex PCR, and TCRdb holds only the in-frame ones, with some missing. The sample holds 60,000 to 90,000 clones, 83% seen once. Germline V gene lookup returns CDR1 SGHTA and CDR2 FQGNSA. Between the trimmed V and J ends, which lost 1 base and 3 bases, there was a span of 13 bases. The CDR3 has 15 amino acids. The receptor comes from a human donor who had COVID-19. The chain uses TRBV7-2 and TRBJ2-7; D call uncertain. The specimen was CD4+ T cells from peripheral blood, collected after recovery from COVID-19. The DNA of the CDR3 is TGTGCCAGCAGCTTAGAACCGGGTCCGGGCTACGAGCAGTACTTC. Translation gives CASSLEPGPGYEQYF.